These 30 T cell receptor beta chains were all obtained from the same sample, sequenced in a study of shared clonotypes between healthy human individuals. The assay was immunoSEQ multiplex PCR, and TCRdb's table has in-frame clones only and misses some. The data hold fewer than 200,000 clones, with 85% to 95% observed a single time. The source material was naive CD4+ T cells sorted from blood. Subset denoted: CD45RA+ positively selected. The receptors shown here come from a young woman in good health.

CDR3 in DNA: TGTGCCAGGGGGGAAGGGACAGGGGATGGCTACACCTTC. It codes for CARGEGTGDGYTF. The V and J genes are TRBV19 and TRBJ1-2; 10 nucleotides match TRBD1. There are 13 residues in the CDR3. Trimming at V came to 9 bases and at J to 6 bases, leaving 7 bases not matched to a gene. In germline, CDR1 is LNHDA, CDR2 SQIVND (reference sequence). The full variable domain, with the rest looked up from reference TRBV19 and TRBJ1-2, is DGGITQSPKYLFRKEGQNVTLSCEQNLNHDAMYWYRQDPGQGLRLIYYSQIVNDFQKGDIAEGYSVSREKKESFPLTVTSAQKNPTAFYLCARGEGTGDGYTFGSGTRLTVV.

V gene TRBV28 combines with J gene TRBJ1-1; D remains unclear. Trimming stripped 2 bases from V and 10 bases from J, with 5 bases between. The CDR3 runs to 10 residues. Looked up from germline, CDR1 is MDHEN and CDR2 is SYDVKM. CDR3 sequence reads: CASSLRRAFF. DNA for the CDR3: TGTGCCAGCAGTTTACGAAGAGCTTTCTTT.

The rearrangement joins TRBV14 to TRBJ2-6, with TRBD1 matching over 7 bases. The CDR3 runs 15 residues. J gave up 19 bases and V 4 bases, and 19 bases lay outside the gene matches. Germline V gives CDR1 SGHDN, CDR2 FVKESK. In nucleotides, the CDR3 is TGTGCCAGCAGCCGAGGAATCTCTGGACAGGCCGCTATCACTTTC. Its protein product is CASSRGISGQAAITF.

The chain employs TRBV18 and TRBJ1-5; D might be TRBD1 (6 bases). Germline V gene sequence: CDR1 KGHSH, CDR2 LQKENI. Trimming removed 0 bases at V and 7 bases at J, with 19 bases between. The length of the CDR3 is 17 residues. The DNA of the CDR3 is TGTGCCAGCTCACCACCGGGAGGACAGTTTTCGGGGCAGCCCCAGCATTTT. Residues: CASSPPGGQFSGQPQHF.

This chain joins TRBV4-2 and TRBJ2-2; TRBD2 matches 14 bases. Germline values: CDR1 LGHNA, CDR2 YNFKEQ. V shed 4 bases, J shed 5 bases, and the junction held 12 bases outside the gene matches. The CDR3 spans 19 residues. CDR3 region: CASSRREGLAGDGTGELFF. The CDR3 coding sequence is TGTGCCAGCAGCCGAAGAGAGGGACTAGCGGGAGATGGAACCGGGGAGCTGTTTTTT.

The chain joins TRBV11-2 to TRBJ2-7; 7 nucleotides match TRBD2. This CDR3 comprises 15 residues. V lost 1 base, J lost 4 bases, and 7 bases stayed unmatched. Germline V gene lookup returns CDR1 SGHAT and CDR2 FQNNGV. CDR3 region: CASSLVGLAEYEQYF. CDR3 DNA: TGTGCCAGCAGCTTAGTTGGGCTAGCGGAGTACGAGCAGTACTTC.

The chain links TRBV14 to TRBJ2-7; D is perhaps TRBD2 (5 bases). CDR3 length: 17 residues. Germline CDR1 SGHDN, CDR2 FVKESK. V dropped 4 bases and J dropped 3 bases, with 22 bases sitting between them. CDR3 residues: CASSLGFIRGPYYEQYF. DNA for the CDR3: TGTGCCAGCAGCCTCGGCTTTATCAGAGGGCCCTACTACGAGCAGTACTTC.

The rearrangement uses TRBV10-1 and TRBJ2-1; 16 nucleotides align to TRBD2. Trimming cost V 2 bases and J 3 bases; bases outside gene matches: 7. Germline assignment: CDR1 WNHNN and CDR2 SYGVQD (reference sequence). This CDR3 is built from 19 residues. Written as DNA, the CDR3 is TGCGCCAGCAGTGAGGCGGGACTAGCGGGAGGGACCGGCTACAATGAGCAGTTCTTC. Protein sequence: CASSEAGLAGGTGYNEQFF.

This clone appeared a single time. The chain carries TRBV28 and TRBJ2-2, with D perhaps matching TRBD1 (6 bases). CDR1 and CDR2 (germline): MDHEN, SYDVKM. The V gene lost 9 bases and the J gene lost 6 bases, with 11 bases spanning the gap. The CDR3 sequence is 12 residues long. For the CDR3, the DNA is TGTGCCAGTAAACAGGGTCCCGGGGAGCTGTTTTTT. Translating it yields CASKQGPGELFF.

The J gene is TRBJ1-3, the V gene TRBV5-1; D perhaps matches TRBD1 (5 bases). Germline loops: CDR1 SGHRS, CDR2 YFSETQ. Trimming took 5 bases from V and 3 from J, leaving 12 bases between them. The CDR3 loop spans 14 amino acids. CDR3 in amino acids: CASSPTDNGNTIYF. The CDR3 bases are TGCGCCAGCAGTCCCACGGACAATGGAAACACCATATATTTT.

V and J are TRBV4-2 and TRBJ2-7; possibly TRBD2 for D (6 bases). Per germline, CDR1 LGHNA and CDR2 YNFKEQ. V dropped 0 bases and J dropped 0 bases, with 18 bases sitting between them. This CDR3 comprises 18 residues. The CDR3 coding sequence is TGTGCCAGCAGCCAAGAGTTATGGGCGGGACGGAGCTCCTACGAGCAGTACTTC. As protein: CASSQELWAGRSSYEQYF.

DNA for the CDR3: TGCGCCAGCAGCCCCGAGTGGGGGGCGAGCTCTGGAAACACCATATATTTT. Its translation is CASSPEWGASSGNTIYF. The chain has TRBV5-1 and TRBJ1-3; D is perhaps TRBD1 (6 bases). Germline V gene data show CDR1 as SGHRS and CDR2 as YFSETQ. The CDR3 length is 17 residues. Trimming cost V 4 bases and J 0 bases, with 17 bases left between them.

DNA of the CDR3: TGTGCCAGCAGTTTAAGAATAGCGGGAGATGGCGAGCAGTTCTTC. As protein: CASSLRIAGDGEQFF. The genes are TRBV27 and TRBJ2-1, with TRBD2 matching over 9 bases. This CDR3 contains 15 residues. Germline CDR1 and CDR2: MNHEY and SMNVEV (reference sequence). Losses at the gene ends were 2 bases for V and 10 bases for J; bases not matched to a gene: 9.

V and J are TRBV25-1 and TRBJ2-7, with a tentative D call TRBD2 (6 bases). This CDR3 is built from 14 residues. Looked up from germline, CDR1 is MGHDK and CDR2 is SYGVNS. V was shortened by 7 bases and J by 3 bases, with 16 bases between the two germline ends. CDR3: CASNNGLPSYEQYF. For the CDR3, the DNA is TGTGCCAGCAATAACGGACTACCAAGCTACGAGCAGTACTTC.

The chain recombines TRBV27 with TRBJ2-7; D not certain. This CDR3 is built from 15 residues. Germline CDR1 MNHEY, CDR2 SMNVEV (reference sequence). Trimming shortened V by 11 bases and J by 3 bases, and 23 bases separated the two germline ends. This CDR3 reads CAPRAAGLQSYEQYF. For the CDR3, the DNA is TGTGCCCCTCGAGCCGCCGGGCTTCAAAGCTACGAGCAGTACTTC.

This chain uses TRBV7-8 with TRBJ2-2; the D gene could be TRBD1 or TRBD2 (5 bases each). This CDR3 comprises 15 residues. Trimming shortened V by 1 base and J by 4 bases, and 10 bases separated the two germline ends. The germline V gene has CDR1 SGHVS and CDR2 FQNEAQ. The CDR3 loop reads CASSLVAGATGELFF. The CDR3 DNA sequence: TGTGCCAGCAGCTTAGTTGCCGGGGCCACCGGGGAGCTGTTTTTT. Based on the CDR3 plus reference TRBV7-8 and TRBJ2-2, the full variable domain is GAGVSQSPRYKVAKRGQDVALRCDPISGHVSLFWYQQALGQGPEFLTYFQNEAQLDKSGLPSDRFFAERPEGSVSTLKIQRTQQEDSAVYLCASSLVAGATGELFFGEGSRLTVL.

Only one count was recorded for this clone. The chain is built from TRBV19 and TRBJ1-6, with 7 nucleotides matching TRBD1. After removal of 5 bases from V and 7 bases from J, the junction contained 11 bases not matched to a gene. This CDR3 region has 16 residues. CDR1 and CDR2 from the germline V gene are LNHDA and SQIVND (reference sequence). This CDR3 reads CASSPPGKGQNSPLHF. The DNA for the CDR3 is TGTGCCAGTAGTCCACCCGGGAAGGGACAGAATTCACCCCTCCACTTT.

A single count supports this clone. The chain recombines TRBV7-7 with TRBJ2-7; 10 bases line up with TRBD1. Trimming cost V 3 bases and J 2 bases; bases outside gene matches: 10. The CDR3 runs to 17 residues. Per the germline V gene, CDR1 is SSHAT and CDR2 is FNYEAQ (reference sequence). The CDR3 region has the DNA TGTGCCAGCAGCTTTAGCCTTTTGGGACAGGGGACCTACGAGCAGTACTTC. This translates into CASSFSLLGQGTYEQYF. Full variable domain (missing parts from reference TRBV7-7 and TRBJ2-7): GAGVSQSPRYKVTKRGQDVTLRCDPISSHATLYWYQQALGQGPEFLTYFNYEAQPDKSGLPSDRFSAERPEGSISTLTIQRTEQRDSAMYRCASSFSLLGQGTYEQYFGPGTRLTVT.

V usage is TRBV28 and J usage is TRBJ1-1; possibly TRBD1 for D (6 bases). Trimming took off 6 bases at V and 4 bases at J, with 18 bases between the two ends. CDR1 and CDR2 (germline): MDHEN, SYDVKM. CDR3 length equals 15 residues. The CDR3 DNA follows: TGTGCCAGCAGCGATCGGGGGGGGCTGCTCACTGAAGCTTTCTTT. Its protein is CASSDRGGLLTEAFF.

The chain is built from TRBV6-5 and TRBJ1-1; D is possibly TRBD1 (5 bases). Germline CDR1 reads MNHEY; CDR2 reads SVGAGI. This CDR3 is 13 amino acids long. With 0 bases removed from V and 9 bases from J, the gap between germline ends came to 11 bases. The DNA for the CDR3 is TGTGCCAGCAGTTACTCGTTCACAGGAAAAGCTTTCTTT. This gives the protein CASSYSFTGKAFF.

The rearrangement uses TRBV5-8 and TRBJ2-6, with D perhaps TRBD1 (6 bases). Germline CDR1 SGHTS, CDR2 YDEGEE. The CDR3 has 16 residues. Trimming took 3 bases from V and 2 from J, leaving 12 bases between them. CDR3 coding DNA: TGTGCCAGCAGCTGGGGACACGGGGCTGGGGCCAACGTCCTGACTTTC. It encodes CASSWGHGAGANVLTF.

This clone has only one observation. The genes are TRBV9 and TRBJ2-5; 12 bases align to TRBD2. The V gene end was trimmed by 0 bases and the J gene end by 2 bases; junction bases not matched to a gene: 5. Per germline, CDR1 SGDLS and CDR2 YYNGEE. CDR3 size: 17 residues. The DNA for the CDR3 is TGTGCCAGCAGCGTAGGACTAGCGGGAGAAGGGCAAGAGACCCAGTACTTC. This sequence encodes CASSVGLAGEGQETQYF.

This clone was observed a handful of times. The chain joins TRBV2 to TRBJ2-7; D gene ambiguous. Germline loops: CDR1 SNHLY, CDR2 FYNNEI. The CDR3 covers 12 residues. V dropped 7 bases and J dropped 0 bases, with 7 bases sitting between them. The CDR3 coding sequence is TGTGCCAGCATTAGGACCTCCTACGAGCAGTACTTC. Translation gives CASIRTSYEQYF.

This clone occurred once. The chain carries TRBV18 and TRBJ1-5; no firm D call. V lost 3 bases and J lost 3, with 12 bases in between. Germline CDR1 and CDR2: KGHSH and LQKENI. CDR3 length: 15 amino acids. DNA for the CDR3: TGTGCCAGCTCACCCCGGGCCGATCTCAATCAGCCCCAGCATTTT. Protein: CASSPRADLNQPQHF.

This chain uses TRBV7-8 with TRBJ2-7; D not resolved. The CDR3 contains 13 residues. Germline CDR1 and CDR2: SGHVS and FQNEAQ. Trimming took off 5 bases at V and 2 bases at J, with 10 bases between the two ends. CDR3 sequence: CASSPRTTYEQYF. In nucleotides, the CDR3 is TGTGCCAGCAGCCCTCGGACGACCTACGAGCAGTACTTC.

The chain combines TRBV5-6 with TRBJ1-3, with TRBD1 matching 8 bases. Germline assignment: CDR1 SGHDT and CDR2 YYEEEE. V lost 4 bases, J lost 0 bases, and 9 bases stayed unmatched. The length of the CDR3 is 17 residues. Written as DNA, the CDR3 is TGTGCCAGCAGCCTACAGGGGGACCACTACTCTGGAAACACCATATATTTT. Translated: CASSLQGDHYSGNTIYF.

This rearrangement joins TRBV2 to TRBJ1-1; 8 bases match TRBD1. The CDR3 loop spans 12 amino acids. Germline loops: CDR1 SNHLY, CDR2 FYNNEI. J was trimmed by 7 bases and V by 6 bases; bases with no gene match: 4. The CDR3, as DNA: TGTGCCAGCAGCCAGGGGGCCGGTGAAGCTTTCTTT. Encoded protein: CASSQGAGEAFF.

V and J are TRBV28 and TRBJ2-2, with D unclear. The germline V and J ends were trimmed by 3 bases and 6 bases, with 17 bases remaining between them. The CDR3 covers 16 residues. CDR1 is MDHEN and CDR2 is SYDVKM in the germline V gene. The CDR3 reads CASSFIGDPWAGELFF. The CDR3 DNA reads as TGTGCCAGCAGTTTTATCGGCGATCCCTGGGCCGGGGAGCTGTTTTTT.

The chain uses TRBV27 and TRBJ2-7; D is ambiguous. The CDR3 loop spans 15 amino acids. The germline V gene has CDR1 MNHEY and CDR2 SMNVEV (reference sequence). V was trimmed by 3 bases and J by 2 bases, leaving 14 bases between them. In nucleotides, the CDR3 is TGTGCCAGCAGTTTTCTAGGGCAGCGAACCTACGAGCAGTACTTC. Translated: CASSFLGQRTYEQYF.

CDR3 sequence reads: CASSLRQGSSYEQYF. DNA of the CDR3: TGCGCCAGCAGCCTCCGACAGGGCTCGTCCTACGAGCAGTACTTC. This rearrangement joins TRBV4-1 to TRBJ2-7, with 7 bases fitting TRBD1. With V trimmed by 4 bases and J by 1 base, 7 bases remained unmatched. There are 15 residues in the CDR3. Germline CDR1 MGHRA, CDR2 YSYEKL.